The TCR beta chain under discussion was sequenced for a study of cytomegalovirus exposure and HLA in healthy donors. Study-level information: Genotyping of hundreds of donors showed that roughly 83% belonged to the Caucasian-associated ancestry cluster.

The study's findings and limits: What was likely a sequencing artifact was a cluster of highly shared sequence variants. As was reported, the HLA-A and HLA-B alleles of most subjects were accurately predicted from TCR beta sequences.

Donors consisted of healthy bone marrow donors. PCR was performed using 60 Vbeta and 13 Jbeta primers. Profiling relied on immunoSEQ multiplex PCR, and the TCRdb table lists in-frame clones only, not all of them. The data include tens of thousands of clones; the top ten clones carry 6% to 7.5%. The ends lost 5 bases at V and 5 bases at J; junction bases unmatched: 5. The CDR3 is 15 amino acids. Germline V lookup: CDR1 SGHAT, CDR2 FQNNGV. On this clone: Its cognate antigen is unknown.

The sample consisted of PBMCs. The source is a woman in her thirties or forties in good health and CMV-seronegative. This chain joins TRBV11-2 and TRBJ1-5; 11 nucleotides match TRBD1. CDR3 bases: TGTGCCAGCAGCCAATGGACAGGGGGCCATCAGCCCCAGCATTTT. As protein: CASSQWTGGHQPQHF.